A selection of T cell receptor beta chains follows, all from one sample in a study of blood T cells in healthy people across ages. TCRdb re-derived calls from the 5' RACE reads in MiXCR, one entry per CDR3 protein. Among more than 800,000 distinct CDR3 sequences listed, 29% were seen once. The source material was blood. The receptors stem from a woman aged 80 or over in good health. CDR3s leave out the opening cysteine and the closing phenylalanine or tryptophan. Fields, in order: V gene, clone size, J gene, CDR3 protein. Clone size is given for some rows only: seen once, a few or many times, or a class if the clone is expanded.

v_gene: TRBV6-2/TRBV6-3
abundance: many
j_gene: TRBJ2-7
CDR3aa: ASSPPGGRVYEQY

v_gene: TRBV5-5
abundance: few
j_gene: TRBJ2-5
CDR3aa: ASSEGWSTGETQY

v_gene: TRBV5-4
abundance: -
j_gene: -
CDR3aa: ASSEPGTVYEQY

v_gene: TRBV6-6
abundance: -
j_gene: TRBJ1-4
CDR3aa: ASTPGGTRVEKLF

v_gene: TRBV20-1
abundance: few
j_gene: TRBJ2-1
CDR3aa: SAHRDRGGEQF

v_gene: TRBV27
abundance: many
j_gene: TRBJ2-4
CDR3aa: ASSDTGQENIQY

v_gene: TRBV11-2
abundance: many
j_gene: TRBJ2-4
CDR3aa: ASSLVGLANIQY

v_gene: TRBV2
abundance: many
j_gene: TRBJ1-2
CDR3aa: ASRPQVANYGYT

v_gene: TRBV3-1
abundance: many
j_gene: TRBJ2-1
CDR3aa: ASSRTSGGARNEQF

v_gene: TRBV20-1
abundance: many
j_gene: TRBJ2-5
CDR3aa: SARAISGTQETQY

v_gene: TRBV12-3/TRBV12-4
abundance: few
j_gene: TRBJ1-1
CDR3aa: ASSTGQINTEAF

v_gene: TRBV5-1
abundance: -
j_gene: TRBJ2-1
CDR3aa: ASSLGRLVSSYNEQF

v_gene: TRBV14
abundance: -
j_gene: TRBJ1-2
CDR3aa: ASSRSPGGAGYGYT

v_gene: TRBV12-3/TRBV12-4
abundance: many
j_gene: TRBJ1-6
CDR3aa: ASSLEGISSPLH

v_gene: TRBV12-3/TRBV12-4
abundance: -
j_gene: TRBJ1-2
CDR3aa: AGSSITRAVRGYT

v_gene: TRBV12-3/TRBV12-4
abundance: -
j_gene: TRBJ2-3
CDR3aa: ASSQRAGADTQY

v_gene: TRBV12-3/TRBV12-4
abundance: -
j_gene: TRBJ1-4
CDR3aa: ASSPGTGSNSGEKRF

v_gene: TRBV21-1
abundance: once
j_gene: TRBJ1-3
CDR3aa: ASSKNGTRNGNTIY

v_gene: TRBV7-6
abundance: once
j_gene: TRBJ1-4
CDR3aa: ASSLGQGPNEKLF

v_gene: TRBV12-3/TRBV12-4
abundance: few
j_gene: TRBJ2-1
CDR3aa: ASRSGSWNEQF

v_gene: TRBV7-2
abundance: many
j_gene: TRBJ1-2
CDR3aa: ASSSQGQSYGYT

v_gene: TRBV5-4
abundance: -
j_gene: TRBJ1-2
CDR3aa: ASSLLGQFLNYGYT

v_gene: TRBV2
abundance: many
j_gene: TRBJ2-1
CDR3aa: ASIRLSWDEQF

v_gene: TRBV7-8
abundance: many
j_gene: TRBJ2-1
CDR3aa: ASSLGGLWTRQGPTYNEQF

v_gene: TRBV6-2/TRBV6-3
abundance: many
j_gene: TRBJ1-2
CDR3aa: ASSYSWTVGYT

v_gene: TRBV5-1
abundance: many
j_gene: TRBJ2-2
CDR3aa: ASSFGRNTGELF

v_gene: TRBV20-1
abundance: few
j_gene: TRBJ1-1
CDR3aa: SAKRGNTEAF

v_gene: TRBV10-3
abundance: few
j_gene: TRBJ2-2
CDR3aa: AISETSMANTGELF

v_gene: TRBV10-2
abundance: -
j_gene: -
CDR3aa: ASSDPPGGGRETQY

v_gene: TRBV7-8
abundance: many
j_gene: TRBJ2-1
CDR3aa: ASSYPRDRGLYSNEQF

v_gene: TRBV7-9
abundance: many
j_gene: TRBJ2-3
CDR3aa: ASSLLDRGKGGTQY

v_gene: TRBV20-1
abundance: many
j_gene: TRBJ1-2
CDR3aa: SATPQTGTTYGYT

v_gene: TRBV27
abundance: -
j_gene: TRBJ1-5
CDR3aa: ASSTDRPSNQPQH

v_gene: TRBV6-2/TRBV6-3
abundance: many
j_gene: TRBJ1-5
CDR3aa: ASSYSGGFNQPQH

v_gene: TRBV14
abundance: many
j_gene: TRBJ2-7
CDR3aa: ASSQGEGGYEQY

v_gene: TRBV12-3/TRBV12-4
abundance: many
j_gene: TRBJ2-1
CDR3aa: ASSPTGVTYNEQF

v_gene: TRBV9
abundance: many
j_gene: TRBJ2-3
CDR3aa: ASSVGVADTQY

v_gene: TRBV27
abundance: -
j_gene: TRBJ1-1
CDR3aa: ASSSPATVNTEAF

v_gene: TRBV20-1
abundance: many
j_gene: TRBJ1-2
CDR3aa: SAQKGQGNYGYT

v_gene: TRBV4-2
abundance: few
j_gene: TRBJ2-7
CDR3aa: ASSQEGGPYEQY

v_gene: TRBV19
abundance: few
j_gene: TRBJ1-5
CDR3aa: ASRVNWSNQPQH

v_gene: TRBV11-3
abundance: few
j_gene: TRBJ1-6
CDR3aa: ASSKRQNSPLH

v_gene: TRBV5-1
abundance: -
j_gene: TRBJ2-7
CDR3aa: ASSFITNGPSYEQY

v_gene: TRBV12-3/TRBV12-4
abundance: once
j_gene: TRBJ2-1
CDR3aa: ASSLGGRANEQF

v_gene: TRBV7-6
abundance: -
j_gene: TRBJ2-1
CDR3aa: AGSPRPWTGVNNEQF

v_gene: TRBV12-3/TRBV12-4
abundance: -
j_gene: TRBJ2-1
CDR3aa: ASSFGQGPGEF

v_gene: TRBV5-4
abundance: -
j_gene: TRBJ2-3
CDR3aa: ASSLRRTSGGWSGADTRY

v_gene: TRBV4-3
abundance: many
j_gene: TRBJ2-5
CDR3aa: ASSQALAGTGFRQETQY

v_gene: TRBV12-3/TRBV12-4
abundance: -
j_gene: TRBJ2-5
CDR3aa: ASSGGLVSEETQY

v_gene: TRBV5-1
abundance: many
j_gene: TRBJ2-3
CDR3aa: ASSLTGGRSTDTQY

v_gene: TRBV29-1
abundance: -
j_gene: TRBJ2-5
CDR3aa: SVSGGTSYQETQY

v_gene: TRBV3-1
abundance: -
j_gene: TRBJ1-1
CDR3aa: ASSQAATEAF

v_gene: TRBV6-6
abundance: many
j_gene: TRBJ1-5
CDR3aa: ASSPPGQGNQPQH

v_gene: TRBV25-1
abundance: few
j_gene: TRBJ2-7
CDR3aa: TSSVLNYEQY

v_gene: TRBV5-1
abundance: many
j_gene: TRBJ2-1
CDR3aa: ASSPAGVPVNEQF

v_gene: TRBV5-1
abundance: -
j_gene: TRBJ2-2
CDR3aa: ASRPGTGANTGELF

v_gene: TRBV7-2
abundance: -
j_gene: TRBJ2-5
CDR3aa: ASSSPDRGETQY

v_gene: TRBV11-3
abundance: -
j_gene: TRBJ2-1
CDR3aa: ASSPGLLPYNEQF

v_gene: TRBV2
abundance: few
j_gene: TRBJ1-2
CDR3aa: ASSVDRGHYGYT

v_gene: TRBV15
abundance: many
j_gene: TRBJ1-2
CDR3aa: ATSGQTLQGGAGYT